Shown below are 25 T cell receptor beta chains from a single sample sequenced in a study of Ad26.COV2.S vaccination and SARS-CoV-2 variants. Treatment: over 15 received Ad26.COV2.S at low or high dose, single or two shots; 5 received placebo; per-sample allocation not given. Repertoires come from day 63 after the first vaccine or placebo injection. Assay: immunoSEQ multiplex PCR; the TCRdb copy retains only in-frame clones and omits some. The data contain 300,000 to 400,000 clones, around 84% of them singletons. Material: peripheral blood, obtained in a trial of Ad26.COV2.S vaccine versus placebo. The receptors derive from a person aged 18-65 years who received the Ad26.COV2.S COVID-19 vaccine or a placebo.

The chain combines TRBV12-3 or TRBV12-4 with TRBJ2-7; possible D gene TRBD1, 5 bases. Deletions cut 1 base from V and 12 bases from J, with 13 bases between. There are 12 residues in the CDR3. The CDR3 region is CASSLGFTRGYF. The CDR3 region has the DNA TGTGCCAGCAGTTTAGGGTTTACAAGGGGGTACTTC.

The J gene is TRBJ1-2, the V gene TRBV4-1, with unresolved D. The CDR3 consists of 15 residues. Deletions cut 3 bases from V and 3 bases from J, with 14 bases between. Germline V gives CDR1 MGHRA, CDR2 YSYEKL. The CDR3 spells CASSQFVGIYYGYTF. CDR3 nucleotides: TGCGCCAGCAGCCAGTTCGTCGGGATCTACTATGGCTACACCTTC.

V gene TRBV10-3 combines with J gene TRBJ2-7; 7 bases fit TRBD1. Looked up from germline, CDR1 is ENHRY and CDR2 is SYGVKD. V lost 9 bases, J lost 7 bases, and 12 bases stayed unmatched. The CDR3 has 13 amino acids. CDR3 sequence reads: CAMRFDRASEQYF. The CDR3 DNA is TGTGCCATGAGGTTCGACAGGGCCTCGGAGCAGTACTTC.

This rearrangement joins TRBV29-1 to TRBJ2-1; 8 positions agree with TRBD2. J was trimmed by 8 bases and V by 7 bases; bases with no gene match: 10. Germline V lookup: CDR1 SQVTM, CDR2 ANQGSEA. The CDR3 consists of 13 residues. Here the CDR3 reads CSASGTSLYEQFF. CDR3 DNA: TGCAGCGCATCCGGGACTAGTTTGTATGAGCAGTTCTTC.

The chain employs TRBV5-1 and TRBJ2-2; 11 bases are shared with TRBD2. The trim removed 5 bases at V and 3 bases at J, leaving 6 bases unmatched. The CDR3 covers 16 residues. Germline values: CDR1 SGHRS, CDR2 YFSETQ. The CDR3 is CASRKLAGDDTGELFF. CDR3 DNA: TGCGCCAGCAGGAAACTAGCGGGGGACGACACCGGGGAGCTGTTTTTT.

DNA for the CDR3: TGTGCCAGCAGCCTAGGACAGGGAGGTGGCTACACCTTC. Its protein product is CASSLGQGGGYTF. This rearrangement joins TRBV3-1 (or the pseudogene TRBV3-2) to TRBJ1-2; TRBD1 aligns across 8 bases. The germline V gene encodes CDR1 LGHDT and CDR2 YNNKEL (reference sequence). The V segment lost 4 bases and the J segment 7 bases; nucleotides outside the gene matches: 5. CDR3 length: 13 residues.

The chain recombines TRBV16 with TRBJ1-3; no firm D call. Germline CDR1 and CDR2: KGHSY and FQNENV. Trimming took off 0 bases at V and 4 bases at J, with 4 bases between the two ends. The CDR3 extends over 13 amino acids. Written as DNA, the CDR3 is TGTGCCAGCAGCCAATCTTCCGGAAACACCATATATTTT. As protein: CASSQSSGNTIYF.

The chain is built from TRBV2 and TRBJ1-5; a weak D match, TRBD1 (5 bases). CDR1 SNHLY and CDR2 FYNNEI come from the germline V gene. V dropped 7 bases and J dropped 3 bases, with 10 bases sitting between them. The CDR3 has 13 residues. DNA for the CDR3: TGTGCCAGCACTCAGGGACCCAATCAGCCCCAGCATTTT. Translated: CASTQGPNQPQHF.

The V and J genes are TRBV5-4 and TRBJ1-6; weak D call: TRBD1 (6 bases). Trimming took 2 bases from V and 5 from J, leaving 11 bases between them. CDR1 and CDR2 (germline): SGHNT, YYREEE (reference sequence). The CDR3 runs 15 residues. The CDR3, as DNA: TGTGCCAGCAGCTTCGGGACACACGATAATTCACCCCTCCACTTT. The encoded protein is CASSFGTHDNSPLHF. The entire variable domain, with the rest obtained from reference TRBV5-4 and TRBJ1-6, is as follows: ETGVTQSPTHLIKTRGQQVTLRCSSQSGHNTVSWYQQALGQGPQFIFQYYREEENGRGNFPPRFSGLQFPNYSSELNVNALELDDSALYLCASSFGTHDNSPLHFGNGTRLTVT.

This chain links TRBV9 with TRBJ1-1, with 8 nucleotides matching TRBD1. The ends lost 4 bases at V and 2 bases at J; junction bases unmatched: 10. CDR3 length equals 16 residues. Germline CDR1 is SGDLS and CDR2 is YYNGEE. CDR3 in DNA: TGTGCCAGCAGCCCTAATCCAACAGGGGGTAACACTGAAGCTTTCTTT. Translating gives CASSPNPTGGNTEAFF. Supplemented by reference TRBV9 and TRBJ1-1, the full variable domain reads DSGVTQTPKHLITATGQRVTLRCSPRSGDLSVYWYQQSLDQGLQFLIQYYNGEERAKGNILERFSAQQFPDLHSELNLSSLELGDSALYFCASSPNPTGGNTEAFFGQGTRLTVV.

The V gene is TRBV12-2, the J gene TRBJ2-5; the table's D call of TRBD1 was not tested on the DNA. TRBV12-2 corresponds to a pseudogene. The CDR3 extends over 20 amino acids. The CDR3 nucleotides read TGTGCAAGTCGCCCCCTAACAGTACAGGGAAGGGCAGTCAAGGGAGAGACCCAGTACTTC. Its translation is CASRPLTVQGRAVKGETQYF.

The V call is TRBV30, the J call TRBJ2-2; a weak D match, TRBD2 (5 bases). CDR3 length: 15 residues. V lost 5 bases, J lost 5 bases, and 18 bases lay in between. CDR1 and CDR2 from the germline V gene are GTSNPN and SVGIG (reference sequence). The CDR3 nucleotides are TGTGCCTGGGCTGATGTGGGCCAGCGGACCGGGGAGCTGTTTTTT. It specifies CAWADVGQRTGELFF.

This sequence joins TRBV6-5 and TRBJ1-2; possibly TRBD1 for D (6 bases). Looked up from germline, CDR1 is MNHEY and CDR2 is SVGAGI. The CDR3 sequence is 12 residues long. Between the trimmed V and J ends, which lost 6 bases and 4 bases, there was a span of 9 bases. In DNA form, the CDR3 reads TGTGCCAGCAGGGTAGGGGGCTATGGCTACACCTTC. Protein product: CASRVGGYGYTF.

This clone appeared a single time. The chain employs TRBV7-2 and TRBJ2-5; 10 bases align to TRBD2. The V gene's germline CDR1 is SGHTA and CDR2 FQGNSA. V shed 8 bases, J shed 2 bases, and the junction held 8 bases outside the gene matches. The length of the CDR3 is 15 residues. CDR3 bases: TGTGCCAGCGCCTCCCAGCGGGGGGGTCAAGAGACCCAGTACTTC. Translating it yields CASASQRGGQETQYF.

The gene calls are TRBV4-3 and TRBJ1-2, with D maybe TRBD1 (5 bases). Germline lookup yields CDR1 LGHNA and CDR2 YSLEER. Trimming pared 0 bases from V and 7 bases from J, leaving 9 bases between. The length of the CDR3 is 13 residues. CDR3 loop: CASSQDQGTGYTF. The CDR3 DNA reads as TGCGCCAGCAGCCAAGATCAGGGCACTGGCTACACCTTC.

V usage is TRBV5-1 and J usage is TRBJ1-4; D ambiguous. V lost 0 bases and J 0 bases, leaving 6 bases between the germline ends. The CDR3 extends over 15 amino acids. The germline V gene has CDR1 SGHRS and CDR2 YFSETQ. CDR3 residues: CASSLGAATNEKLFF. Here the CDR3 DNA reads TGCGCCAGCAGCTTGGGGGCAGCAACTAATGAAAAACTGTTTTTT.

The rearrangement uses TRBV7-2 and TRBJ1-5; 7 positions match TRBD1. The length of the CDR3 is 14 residues. CDR1 SGHTA and CDR2 FQGNSA come from the germline V gene. V trimming: 5 bases; J trimming: 7 bases; junction bases outside the gene matches: 8. The CDR3 DNA sequence: TGTGCCAGCAGCCTCCCAGGAGGGGGCCAGCCCCAGCATTTT. It yields the protein CASSLPGGGQPQHF.

This clone was counted at least ten times. The chain employs TRBV7-2 and TRBJ1-5, with 8 nucleotides matching TRBD1. Germline-derived CDR1 and CDR2 are SGHTA and FQGNSA. V was clipped by 1 base and J by 7 bases; unmatched bases: 9. The CDR3 contains 16 residues. The chain's CDR3 is CASSLGRGTGGQPQHF. DNA of the CDR3: TGTGCCAGCAGCTTAGGGAGGGGGACAGGCGGACAGCCCCAGCATTTT.

The rearrangement links TRBV29-1 to TRBJ2-2; no clear D gene. The germline gives CDR1 SQVTM, CDR2 ANQGSEA. V lost 4 bases and J lost 6, with 6 bases in between. The CDR3 length is 11 residues. The DNA of the CDR3 is TGCAGCGTTGGAGATCCCGGGGAGCTGTTTTTT. This translates into CSVGDPGELFF.

The chain carries TRBV10-3 and TRBJ1-2; maybe TRBD1 (6 bases). The V end lost 2 bases, the J end lost 5 bases, and 9 bases lay between the germline ends. The CDR3 spans 13 residues. CDR1 and CDR2 (germline): ENHRY, SYGVKD. The CDR3 reads CAISEGQLYGYTF. In DNA form, the CDR3 reads TGTGCCATCAGTGAGGGACAGTTATATGGCTACACCTTC.

The V call is TRBV25-1, the J call TRBJ2-2; a possible D gene is TRBD1 (6 bases). The CDR3 is 16 amino acids. Trimming shortened V by 1 base and J by 5 bases, and 14 bases separated the two germline ends. CDR1 and CDR2 (germline): MGHDK, SYGVNS. The CDR3 reads CASSELVRGSTGELFF. CDR3 coding DNA: TGTGCCAGCAGTGAATTAGTCAGGGGATCGACCGGGGAGCTGTTTTTT.

As concerns this clone: The junction departs from germline at one end; a sequencing error may be responsible. The gene calls are TRBV20-1 and TRBJ2-1; D not resolved. This CDR3 is 11 amino acids long. Germline V gene data show CDR1 as DFQATT and CDR2 as SNEGSKA (reference sequence). For the CDR3, the DNA is TGCAGTGCTAGCAGTAACAATGAGCGGTTCTTC. This sequence encodes CSASSNNERFF.

V and J are TRBV11-3 and TRBJ2-3, with a tentative D call TRBD2 (5 bases). The CDR3 is made up of 12 amino acids. Trimming stripped 5 bases from V and 8 bases from J, with 11 bases between. Germline assignment: CDR1 SGHNT and CDR2 YENEEA. The CDR3 here is CASSPTGGTQYF. For the CDR3, the DNA is TGTGCCAGCAGCCCCACCGGAGGTACGCAGTATTTT. Full variable domain (remainder filled in from reference TRBV11-3 and TRBJ2-3): EAGVVQSPRYKIIEKKQPVAFWCNPISGHNTLYWYLQNLGQGPELLIRYENEEAVDDSQLPKDRFSAERLKGVDSTLKIQPAELGDSAVYLCASSPTGGTQYFGPGTRLTVL.

This clone was detected only a few times. The gene calls are TRBV7-9 and TRBJ1-1, with TRBD1 matching over 9 bases. Germline V gene lookup returns CDR1 SEHNR and CDR2 FQNEAQ (reference sequence). The trim removed 0 bases at V and 9 bases at J, leaving 2 bases unmatched. This CDR3 has 13 amino acids. The CDR3 protein is CASSLAGTGKAFF. Here the CDR3 DNA reads TGTGCCAGCAGCTTAGCCGGGACAGGGAAAGCTTTCTTT. The complete variable domain, with remaining parts taken from reference TRBV7-9 and TRBJ1-1, reads DTGVSQNPRHKITKRGQNVTFRCDPISEHNRLYWYRQTLGQGPEFLTYFQNEAQLEKSRLLSDRFSAERPKGSFSTLEIQRTEQGDSAMYLCASSLAGTGKAFFGQGTRLTVV.

This clone came up once. The chain couples TRBV19 to TRBJ1-6; tentatively, D is TRBD1 (6 bases). The V end lost 1 base, the J end lost 6 bases, and 13 bases lay between the germline ends. The CDR3 sequence is 16 residues long. Germline V gives CDR1 LNHDA, CDR2 SQIVND (reference sequence). The CDR3 here is CASSIVSGQPNSPLHF. In DNA form, the CDR3 reads TGTGCCAGTAGTATAGTTTCCGGACAGCCTAATTCACCCCTCCACTTT.